A single sample is the source of the 7 T cell receptor beta chains below, sequenced in a study of cytomegalovirus exposure and HLA in healthy donors. With 60 Vbeta and 13 Jbeta primers, the PCR was carried out. Clones were sequenced by immunoSEQ multiplex PCR, and TCRdb holds only the in-frame ones, with some missing. The table shows 95,000 to 150,000 clones, with 66% occurring only once. Sequenced sample: PBMCs. Every receptor here comes from a man aged 18 to 29 in good health and CMV-seronegative.

This chain joins TRBV28 and TRBJ2-1; 12 positions agree with TRBD2. The V gene end was trimmed by 6 bases and the J gene end by 10 bases; junction bases not matched to a gene: 10. This CDR3 has 15 amino acids. Germline V gives CDR1 MDHEN, CDR2 SYDVKM. CDR3 sequence reads: CASRPSGGVRGEQFF. CDR3 coding DNA: TGTGCCAGCAGACCTAGCGGGGGGGTGAGGGGCGAGCAGTTCTTC.

The CDR3 is CASSSQVSYGYTF. The CDR3, as DNA: TGTGCCAGCAGTTCACAGGTCTCCTATGGCTACACCTTC. The gene calls are TRBV6-6 and TRBJ1-2; D is possibly TRBD1 (5 bases). The CDR3 runs 13 residues. V dropped 4 bases and J dropped 4 bases, with 10 bases sitting between them. Germline assignment: CDR1 MNHNY and CDR2 SVGAGI (reference sequence).

The chain joins TRBV7-2 to TRBJ1-4, with 12 bases that match TRBD1. The trim removed 5 bases at V and 7 bases at J, leaving 2 bases unmatched. Germline CDR1 is SGHTA and CDR2 is FQGNSA. CDR3 length equals 14 residues. The CDR3, as DNA: TGTGCCAGCAGCCCGGGACAGGGGGCTGAAAAACTGTTTTTT. It translates to CASSPGQGAEKLFF.

The chain employs TRBV2 and TRBJ1-4; perhaps TRBD1 as D (5 bases). Per germline, CDR1 SNHLY and CDR2 FYNNEI. V gave up 6 bases and J gave up 0 bases, with 14 bases separating them. CDR3 length: 16 amino acids. The CDR3 nucleotides are TGTGCCAGCAGCGGGGGTAGTTCAACAACTAATGAAAAACTGTTTTTT. This sequence encodes CASSGGSSTTNEKLFF.

The V gene is TRBV6-1, the J gene TRBJ1-5; the D gene is possibly TRBD1 (5 bases). Trimming removed 1 base from V and 6 bases from J, with 10 bases in between. CDR1 and CDR2 (germline): MNHNS, SASEGT. This CDR3 is built from 14 residues. CDR3 nucleotides: TGTGCCAGCAGTGAAGGGGGCCGAAGTCAGCCCCAGCATTTT. It yields the protein CASSEGGRSQPQHF.

The genes are TRBV5-6 and TRBJ2-3, with D uncertain. Germline-derived CDR1 and CDR2 are SGHDT and YYEEEE. Trimming shortened V by 4 bases and J by 3 bases, and 9 bases separated the two germline ends. There are 13 residues in the CDR3. CDR3 nucleotide sequence: TGTGCCAGCAGCCTGCTAGAAACAGATACGCAGTATTTT. Protein product: CASSLLETDTQYF.

The V gene is TRBV27, the J gene TRBJ2-7; 7 nucleotides agree with TRBD2. The V and J ends lost 5 bases and 3 bases, in that order; junction bases with no gene match: 7. CDR1 and CDR2 (germline): MNHEY, SMNVEV (reference sequence). The CDR3 length is 14 residues. For the CDR3, the DNA is TGTGCCAGCAGTAGAGCGGGAAGGAGCTACGAGCAGTACTTC. As protein: CASSRAGRSYEQYF.